Listed here are 15 T cell receptor beta chains from one sample, sequenced in a study of CD8 T cells in Susac syndrome. RNA in amounts of about 0.5 to 1 ug was reverse transcribed with random hexamers. TCRdb independently ran MiXCR on the immunoSEQ multiplex PCR reads; one entry per CDR3 protein. The table lists just under 95,000 distinct CDR3 sequences, around 94% of them singletons. The sample taken for sequencing was CD4+ T cells from PBMCs. The origin of the receptors is a human donor with Susac syndrome.

The chain joins TRBV20-1 to TRBJ1-1, with TRBD1 matching over 10 bases. In germline, CDR1 is DFQATT, CDR2 SNEGSKA (reference sequence). Trimming removed 3 bases from V and 5 bases from J; junction bases left unmatched: 3. This CDR3 contains 13 residues. The CDR3 sequence is CSARTGGRTEAFF. The CDR3 DNA sequence: TGCAGTGCTAGGACAGGGGGCAGAACTGAAGCTTTCTTT.

This clonotype was found once. The chain combines TRBV25-1 with TRBJ2-3; 9 bases agree with TRBD1. The CDR3 extends over 15 amino acids. Germline V gene data show CDR1 as MGHDK and CDR2 as SYGVNS. V shed 3 bases, J shed 4 bases, and the junction held 5 bases outside the gene matches. The CDR3 sequence: CASSDERTGADTQYF. As DNA, the CDR3 is TGTGCCAGCAGTGATGAAAGGACAGGGGCAGATACGCAGTATTTT. The full variable domain, rest sourced from reference TRBV25-1 and TRBJ2-3, is EADIYQTPRYLVIGTGKKITLECSQTMGHDKMYWYQQDPGMELHLIHYSYGVNSTEKGDLSSESTVSRIRTEHFPLTLESARPSHTSQYLCASSDERTGADTQYFGPGTRLTVL.

V and J are TRBV6-6 and TRBJ1-6, with TRBD1 matching over 7 bases. Trimming cost V 0 bases and J 10 bases; bases outside gene matches: 6. This CDR3 is 15 amino acids long. The germline CDR1 and CDR2 sequences are MNHNY and SVGAGI (reference sequence). The CDR3 nucleotides read TGTGCCAGCAGTTACTCGTCGACAGGGAACTCACCCCTCCACTTT. Translating it yields CASSYSSTGNSPLHF.

This clonotype was seen only once. The J gene is TRBJ2-7, the V gene TRBV4-3, with TRBD1 matching over 7 bases. This CDR3 has 13 amino acids. V was pared by 5 bases and J by 4 bases, with 5 bases of the junction left unmatched. Germline V gene sequence: CDR1 LGHNA, CDR2 YSLEER. The CDR3 region has the DNA TGCGCCAGCAGCACTCGACAGGGTTACGAGCAGTACTTC. This gives the protein CASSTRQGYEQYF.

The chain carries TRBV28 and TRBJ1-5; 12 bases fit TRBD1. The length of the CDR3 is 18 residues. V gave up 0 bases and J gave up 0 bases; unmatched junction bases: 3. CDR1 is MDHEN and CDR2 is SYDVKM in the germline V gene. The CDR3 sequence is CASSLWGTGGFSNQPQHF. The CDR3 DNA sequence: TGTGCCAGCAGTTTATGGGGGACAGGGGGCTTTAGCAATCAGCCCCAGCATTTT.

The chain recombines TRBV12-3 or TRBV12-4 with TRBJ2-7; D gene unclear. The CDR3 runs 13 residues. With 8 bases removed from V and 0 bases from J, the gap between germline ends came to 11 bases. CDR3 bases: TGTGCCAGCGGGGAAACTTACTCCTACGAGCAGTACTTC. This encodes CASGETYSYEQYF.

A single count supports this clonotype. The CDR3, as DNA: TGCGCCAGCAGCCAAGATCGGGCAGGGGTAGGCTACACCTTC. This translates into CASSQDRAGVGYTF. This chain connects TRBV4-1 to TRBJ1-2; the D gene is possibly TRBD1 (6 bases). There are 14 residues in the CDR3. The V end was cut by 0 bases, the J end by 8 bases, with 13 bases between. CDR1 and CDR2 (germline): MGHRA, YSYEKL.

This rearrangement joins TRBV3-1 to TRBJ2-5; TRBD1 is a possible D gene (5 bases). Germline lookup yields CDR1 LGHDT and CDR2 YNNKEL (reference sequence). V lost 8 bases and J 5 bases, leaving 12 bases between the germline ends. The CDR3 extends over 12 amino acids. Written as DNA, the CDR3 is TGTGCCAGCGGCTGGTCAGGGGAGACCCAGTACTTC. Its translation: CASGWSGETQYF.

The table lists this clonotype with a count of one. This rearrangement joins TRBV10-3 to TRBJ2-7; 10 bases match TRBD1. The germline CDR1 and CDR2 sequences are ENHRY and SYGVKD. After removal of 6 bases from V and 4 bases from J, the junction contained 6 bases not matched to a gene. This CDR3 is built from 14 residues. DNA for the CDR3: TGTGCCATCAGCCTGGACAGGGGGGGGTACGAGCAGTACTTC. It is translated as CAISLDRGGYEQYF.

This clonotype was detected once. In DNA, the CDR3 is TGTGCCTGGAAATCGGGACAAGACACCGGGGAGCTGTTTTTT. The encoded protein is CAWKSGQDTGELFF. The chain uses TRBV30 and TRBJ2-2, with a possible D match to TRBD1 (6 bases). Per germline, CDR1 GTSNPN and CDR2 SVGIG (reference sequence). Deletions cut 4 bases from V and 3 bases from J, with 12 bases between. The CDR3 runs to 14 residues.

This chain uses TRBV29-1 with TRBJ2-3; D is ambiguous. V gave up 3 bases and J gave up 6 bases, with 16 bases separating them. The CDR3 is made up of 14 amino acids. The germline CDR1 and CDR2 sequences are SQVTM and ANQGSEA. CDR3 bases: TGCAGCGTTGACTGGCGCTCGACTTCGGATACGCAGTATTTT. It is translated as CSVDWRSTSDTQYF.

V and J are TRBV1 and TRBJ1-1. TRBV1 is given as a pseudogene. This CDR3 comprises 12 residues. CDR3 coding DNA: TGCACCAGCAGCCAAGGGGTCGGTCGGGCTTTCTTT. Translation: CTSSQGVGRAFF.

J is TRBJ2-1 and V is TRBV19; 9 nucleotides agree with TRBD2. The V gene's germline CDR1 is LNHDA and CDR2 SQIVND (reference sequence). The length of the CDR3 is 13 residues. The trim removed 10 bases at V and 8 bases at J, leaving 9 bases unmatched. The CDR3 region is CATGSSGEYEQFF. CDR3 DNA sequence: TGTGCCACTGGATCTAGCGGGGAATATGAGCAGTTCTTC.

V and J are TRBV7-2 and TRBJ1-6; D not resolved. Germline V gives CDR1 SGHTA, CDR2 FQGNSA. Trimming stripped 2 bases from V and 6 bases from J, with 11 bases between. The CDR3 spans 15 residues. The CDR3, as DNA: TGTGCCAGCAGCTTAAGGACGGTCACTAATTCACCCCTCCACTTT. Translation gives CASSLRTVTNSPLHF.

The rearrangement uses TRBV12-3 or TRBV12-4 and TRBJ1-1, with D possibly TRBD1 on 6 matching bases. V lost 5 bases to trimming and J lost 8 bases, with 12 bases between them. This CDR3 comprises 12 residues. The CDR3 nucleotides are TGTGCCAGCAGTCGTAGAGACAGGGAAGCTTTCTTT. Its protein is CASSRRDREAFF.